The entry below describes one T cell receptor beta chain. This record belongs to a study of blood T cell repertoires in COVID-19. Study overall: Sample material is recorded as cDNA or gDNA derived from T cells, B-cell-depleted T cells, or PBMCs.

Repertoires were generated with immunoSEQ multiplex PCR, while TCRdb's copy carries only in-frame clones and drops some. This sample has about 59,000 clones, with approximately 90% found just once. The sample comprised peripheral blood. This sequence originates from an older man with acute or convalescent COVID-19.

CDR3 sequence reads: CASSYGGTGGSGYTF. CDR3 nucleotide sequence: TGTGCCAGCAGCTACGGAGGGACAGGGGGATCTGGCTACACCTTC. The chain has TRBV7-9 and TRBJ1-2; the match to TRBD1 covers 11 bases. Germline values: CDR1 SEHNR, CDR2 FQNEAQ (reference sequence). The length of the CDR3 is 15 residues. V lost 4 bases and J lost 7; bases outside the gene matches: 8.